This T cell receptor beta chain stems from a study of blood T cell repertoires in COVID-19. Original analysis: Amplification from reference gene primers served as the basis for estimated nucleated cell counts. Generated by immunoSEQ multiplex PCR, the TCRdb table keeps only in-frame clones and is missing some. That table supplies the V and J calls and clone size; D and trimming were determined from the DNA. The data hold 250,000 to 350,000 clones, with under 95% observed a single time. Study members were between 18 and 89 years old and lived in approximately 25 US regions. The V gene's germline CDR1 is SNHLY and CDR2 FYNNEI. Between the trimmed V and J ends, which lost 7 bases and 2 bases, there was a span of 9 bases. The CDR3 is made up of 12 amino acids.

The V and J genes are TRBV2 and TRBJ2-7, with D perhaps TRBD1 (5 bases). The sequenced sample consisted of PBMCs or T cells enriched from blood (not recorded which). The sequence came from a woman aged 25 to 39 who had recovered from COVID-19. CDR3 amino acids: CASTGLTYEQYF. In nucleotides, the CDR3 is TGTGCCAGCACAGGGCTAACCTACGAGCAGTACTTC.